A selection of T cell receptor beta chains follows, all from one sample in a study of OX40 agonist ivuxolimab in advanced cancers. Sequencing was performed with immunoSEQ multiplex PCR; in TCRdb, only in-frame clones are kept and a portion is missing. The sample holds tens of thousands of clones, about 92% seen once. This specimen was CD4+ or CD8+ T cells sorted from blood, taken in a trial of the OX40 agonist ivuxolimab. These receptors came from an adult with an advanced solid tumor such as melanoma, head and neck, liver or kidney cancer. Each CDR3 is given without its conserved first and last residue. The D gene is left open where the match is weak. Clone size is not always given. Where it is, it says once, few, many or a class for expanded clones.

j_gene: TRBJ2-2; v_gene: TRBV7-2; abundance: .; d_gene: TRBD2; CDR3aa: ASPERGYNTGELF
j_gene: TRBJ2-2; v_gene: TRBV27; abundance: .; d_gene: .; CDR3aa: ASSLSGAAANTGELF
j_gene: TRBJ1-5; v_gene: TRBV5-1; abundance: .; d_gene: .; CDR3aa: ASRAGTYSNQPQH
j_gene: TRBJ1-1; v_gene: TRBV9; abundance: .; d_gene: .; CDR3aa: ASKGDTEAF
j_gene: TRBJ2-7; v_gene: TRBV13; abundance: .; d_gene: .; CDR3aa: ASSLTYRSRSYEQY
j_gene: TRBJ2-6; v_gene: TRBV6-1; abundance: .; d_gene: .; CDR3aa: ASDREGSGANVLT
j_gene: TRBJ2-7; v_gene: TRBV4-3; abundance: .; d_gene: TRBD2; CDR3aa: ASSQDIASGREQY
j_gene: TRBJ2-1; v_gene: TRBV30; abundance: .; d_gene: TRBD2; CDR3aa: AWSARGLAAHNEQF
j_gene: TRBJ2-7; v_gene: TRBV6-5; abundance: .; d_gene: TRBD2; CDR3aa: ASSYAAGGPDEQY
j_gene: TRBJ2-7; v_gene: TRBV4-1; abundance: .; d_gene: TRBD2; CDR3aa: ASSQVNRVSSGSPYEQY
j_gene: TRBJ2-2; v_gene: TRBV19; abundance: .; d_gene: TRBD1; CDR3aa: ASTPRDDRANTGELF
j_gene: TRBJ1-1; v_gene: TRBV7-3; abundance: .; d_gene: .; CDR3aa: ASSPGGKTEAF
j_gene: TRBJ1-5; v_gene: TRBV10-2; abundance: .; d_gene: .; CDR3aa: ASRFGGGNQPQH
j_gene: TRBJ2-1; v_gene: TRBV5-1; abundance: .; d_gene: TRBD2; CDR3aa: ASSPRLAGGRAYNEQF
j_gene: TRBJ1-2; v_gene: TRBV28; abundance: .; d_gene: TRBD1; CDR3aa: ASSNGPGGDYGYT
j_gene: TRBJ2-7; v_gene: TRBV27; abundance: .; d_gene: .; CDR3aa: ASSYGAAYEQY
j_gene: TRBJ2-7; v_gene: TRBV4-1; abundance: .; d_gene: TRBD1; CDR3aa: ASSQDWDRNYEQY
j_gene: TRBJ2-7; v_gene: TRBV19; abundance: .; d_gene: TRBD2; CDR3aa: ASTGTSGRYEQY
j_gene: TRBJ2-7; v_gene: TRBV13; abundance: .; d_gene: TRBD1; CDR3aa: ASSLGYGQGSYEQY
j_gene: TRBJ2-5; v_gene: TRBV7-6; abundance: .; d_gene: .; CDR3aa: ASSLEWAEQETQY
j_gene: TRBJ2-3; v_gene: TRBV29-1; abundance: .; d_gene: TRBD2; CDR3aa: SVEWAEGGALRDTQY
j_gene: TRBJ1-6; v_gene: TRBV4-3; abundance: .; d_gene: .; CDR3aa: ASSQEGGGYNSPLH
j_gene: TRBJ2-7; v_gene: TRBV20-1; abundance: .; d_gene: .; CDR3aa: SARSINEQY
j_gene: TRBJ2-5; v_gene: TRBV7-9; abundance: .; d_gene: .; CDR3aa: ASSFSYRGAGTETQY
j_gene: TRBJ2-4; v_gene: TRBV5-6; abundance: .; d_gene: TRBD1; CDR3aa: ASSPTGVDIQY
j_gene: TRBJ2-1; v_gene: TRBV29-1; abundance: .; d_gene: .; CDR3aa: SVGRDGSYNEQF
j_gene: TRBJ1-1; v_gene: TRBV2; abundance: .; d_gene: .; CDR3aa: ASIGDPDTEAF
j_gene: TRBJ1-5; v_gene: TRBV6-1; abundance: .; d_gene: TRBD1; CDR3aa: ASSERQGSNQPQH
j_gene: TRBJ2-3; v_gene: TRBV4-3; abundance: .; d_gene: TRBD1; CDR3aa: ASSQGTGGADTQY
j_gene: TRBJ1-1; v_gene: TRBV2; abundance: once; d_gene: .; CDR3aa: ASRRARAF
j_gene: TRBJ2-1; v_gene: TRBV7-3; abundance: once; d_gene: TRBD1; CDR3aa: ASSLVLGTGGANNEQF
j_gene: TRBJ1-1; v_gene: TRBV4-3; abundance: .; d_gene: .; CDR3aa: ASSHLYSEAEAF
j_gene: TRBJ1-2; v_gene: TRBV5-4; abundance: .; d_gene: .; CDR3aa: ASSYGRGGLGYT
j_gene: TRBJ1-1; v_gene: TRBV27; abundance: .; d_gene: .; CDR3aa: ASSSGTGWPEAF
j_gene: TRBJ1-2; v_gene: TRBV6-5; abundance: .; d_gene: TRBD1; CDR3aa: ASSRGQSLNGYT
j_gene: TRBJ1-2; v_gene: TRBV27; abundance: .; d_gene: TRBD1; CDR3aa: ASSHQGASNYGYT